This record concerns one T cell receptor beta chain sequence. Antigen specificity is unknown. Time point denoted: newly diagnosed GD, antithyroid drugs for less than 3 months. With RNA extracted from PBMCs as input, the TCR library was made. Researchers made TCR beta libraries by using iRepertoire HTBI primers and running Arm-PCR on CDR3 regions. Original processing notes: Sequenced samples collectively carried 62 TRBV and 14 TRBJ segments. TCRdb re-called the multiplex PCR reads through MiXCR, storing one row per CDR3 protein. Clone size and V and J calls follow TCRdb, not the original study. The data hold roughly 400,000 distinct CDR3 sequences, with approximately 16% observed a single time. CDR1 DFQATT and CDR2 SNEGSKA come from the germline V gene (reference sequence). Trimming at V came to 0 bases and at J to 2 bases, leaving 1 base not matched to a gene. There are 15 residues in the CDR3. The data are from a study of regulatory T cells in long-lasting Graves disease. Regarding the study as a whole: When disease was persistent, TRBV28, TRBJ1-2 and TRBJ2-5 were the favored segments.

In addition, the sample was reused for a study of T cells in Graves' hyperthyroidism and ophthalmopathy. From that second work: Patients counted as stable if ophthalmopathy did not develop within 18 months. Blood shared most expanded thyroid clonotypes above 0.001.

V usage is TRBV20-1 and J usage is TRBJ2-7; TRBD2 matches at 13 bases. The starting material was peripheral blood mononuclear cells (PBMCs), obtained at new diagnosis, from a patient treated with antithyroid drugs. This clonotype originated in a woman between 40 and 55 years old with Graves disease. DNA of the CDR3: TGCAGTGCTAGAGATGGGACTAGCGGGACCTACGAGCAGTACTTC. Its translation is CSARDGTSGTYEQYF.